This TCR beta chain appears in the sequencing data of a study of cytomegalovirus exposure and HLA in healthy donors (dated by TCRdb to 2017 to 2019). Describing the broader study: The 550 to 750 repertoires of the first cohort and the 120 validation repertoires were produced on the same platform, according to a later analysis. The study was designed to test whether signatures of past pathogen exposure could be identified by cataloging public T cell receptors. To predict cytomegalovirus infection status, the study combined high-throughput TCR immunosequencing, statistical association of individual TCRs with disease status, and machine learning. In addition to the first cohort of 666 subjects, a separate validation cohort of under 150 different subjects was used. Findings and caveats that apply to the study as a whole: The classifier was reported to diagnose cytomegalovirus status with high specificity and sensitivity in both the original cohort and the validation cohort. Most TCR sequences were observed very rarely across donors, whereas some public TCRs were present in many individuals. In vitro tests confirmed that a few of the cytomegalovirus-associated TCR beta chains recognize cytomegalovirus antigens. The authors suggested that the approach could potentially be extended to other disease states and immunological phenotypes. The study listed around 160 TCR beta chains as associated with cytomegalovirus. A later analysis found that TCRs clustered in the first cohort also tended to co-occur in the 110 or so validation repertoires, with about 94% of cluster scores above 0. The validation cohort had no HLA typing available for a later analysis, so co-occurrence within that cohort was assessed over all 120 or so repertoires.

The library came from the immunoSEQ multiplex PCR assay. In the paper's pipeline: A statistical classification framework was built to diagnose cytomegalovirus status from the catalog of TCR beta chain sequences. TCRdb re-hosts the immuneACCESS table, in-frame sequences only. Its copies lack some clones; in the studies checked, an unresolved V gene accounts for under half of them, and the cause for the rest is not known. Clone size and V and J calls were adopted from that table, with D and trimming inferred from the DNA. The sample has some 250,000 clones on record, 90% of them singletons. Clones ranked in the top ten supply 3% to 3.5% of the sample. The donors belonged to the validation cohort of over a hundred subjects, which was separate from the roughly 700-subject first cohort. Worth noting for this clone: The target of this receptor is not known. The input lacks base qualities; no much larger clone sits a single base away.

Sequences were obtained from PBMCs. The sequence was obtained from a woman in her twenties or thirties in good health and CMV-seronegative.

The CDR3 region reads CASSSEGLAGVVLEQYF. Read as DNA, the sequence is TGCGCCAGCAGCTCCGAGGGGCTAGCGGGAGTGGTTCTGGAGCAGTACTTC. This receptor chain uses TRBV5-1 and TRBJ2-7, and 10 junction bases match TRBD2. The CDR3 has 17 amino acids, counting the end cysteine and phenylalanine. Only CDR3 DNA remains: 51 bases, in frame from the first base. CDR1 and CDR2 were assigned from the germline V gene as SGHRS and YFSETQ. V ends up 3 bases short and J 7 bases short, with an unmatched junction base count of 16.